The source of this TCR beta chain is a study of blood T cells in healthy people across ages. Overall study: Capture via template switching afforded approximately one barcoded beta molecule per two T cells.

This CDR3 spans 14 amino acids. Germline lookup yields CDR1 SGHAT and CDR2 FQDESV (reference sequence). Trimming removed 8 bases from V and 1 base from J, with 14 bases in between. A second PCR, run for about 7 to 11 cycles, used a sample-barcoded 5' primer plus a J-beta primer mix. TCRdb itself ran the 5' RACE reads through MiXCR, one entry per CDR3 protein. The sample contains some 850,000 distinct CDR3 sequences, around a quarter of which appear only once. Ranging in age from roughly 6 to 90, the donors were healthy Caucasian individuals from Russia. This sample also appeared in a second study, on T cells of mothers and their children. That report notes: Among related mother-child pairs, overlap was slightly higher than in unrelated pairs, though not significantly.

The chain couples TRBV11-1 to TRBJ2-5, with D possibly matching TRBD2 (6 bases). Input material: blood. The receptor was derived from a boy aged 10-17 years in good health. DNA of the CDR3: TGTGCCAGCCAAGAGAGGGACTCCCAAGAGACCCAGTACTTC. Protein product: CASQERDSQETQYF.